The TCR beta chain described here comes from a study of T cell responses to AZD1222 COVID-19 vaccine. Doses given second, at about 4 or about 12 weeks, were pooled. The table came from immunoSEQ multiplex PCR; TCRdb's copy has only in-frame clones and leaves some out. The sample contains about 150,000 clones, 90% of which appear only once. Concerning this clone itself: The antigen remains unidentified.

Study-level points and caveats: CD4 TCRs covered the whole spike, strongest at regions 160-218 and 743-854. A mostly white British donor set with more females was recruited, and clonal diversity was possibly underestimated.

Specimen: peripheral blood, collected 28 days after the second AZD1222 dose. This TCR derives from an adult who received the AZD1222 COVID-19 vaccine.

The CDR3 loop is CASSIPPGTRKQYF. CDR3 bases: TGTGCCAGTAGTATCCCCCCCGGGACTAGAAAGCAGTATTTT. This sequence joins TRBV19 and TRBJ2-3; 8 positions agree with TRBD2. Trimming removed 3 bases from V and 11 bases from J; junction bases left unmatched: 10. CDR3 length: 14 amino acids. Germline V gene data show CDR1 as LNHDA and CDR2 as SQIVND (reference sequence).